A single sample gave rise to the 24 T cell receptor beta chains below, sequenced in a study of T cell responses to AZD1222 COVID-19 vaccine. Repertoires were generated with immunoSEQ multiplex PCR, while TCRdb's copy carries only in-frame clones and drops some. This table holds approximately 73,000 clones, 82% found once. Material: peripheral blood, obtained on day 0 of AZD1222 vaccination. The receptors originated from an adult in good health.

The rearrangement links TRBV27 to TRBJ2-5, with D unresolved. The V gene lost 3 bases and the J gene lost 0 bases, with 11 bases spanning the gap. Germline loops: CDR1 MNHEY, CDR2 SMNVEV (reference sequence). The CDR3 length is 15 residues. The CDR3 here is CASSFGSLYQETQYF. CDR3 nucleotides: TGTGCCAGCAGTTTTGGGTCCCTGTACCAAGAGACCCAGTACTTC.

V gene TRBV7-2 combines with J gene TRBJ1-1; possible D gene TRBD1, 6 bases. The CDR3 has 12 residues. Trimming cost V 5 bases and J 6 bases, with 10 bases left between them. Germline loops: CDR1 SGHTA, CDR2 FQGNSA. The CDR3 DNA sequence: TGTGCCAGCAGCGATACAGGGCCTGAAGCTTTCTTT. This codes for CASSDTGPEAFF.

The genes are TRBV29-1 and TRBJ2-1, with 7 positions matching TRBD2. This CDR3 spans 15 amino acids. With V trimmed by 7 bases and J by 2 bases, 11 bases remained unmatched. Germline V gene sequence: CDR1 SQVTM, CDR2 ANQGSEA. CDR3 nucleotides: TGCAGCGCCGCTCCCTCTAGCGGACCCTACAATGAGCAGTTCTTC. It codes for CSAAPSSGPYNEQFF.

The chain combines TRBV14 with TRBJ2-1, with 10 bases matching TRBD1. This CDR3 is 14 amino acids long. Trimming removed 4 bases from V and 5 bases from J; junction bases left unmatched: 2. CDR1 and CDR2 (germline): SGHDN, FVKESK. CDR3 DNA sequence: TGTGCCAGCAGCCCGGGGACAGGGGACAATGAGCAGTTCTTC. This codes for CASSPGTGDNEQFF.

There are a few counts of this clone. The V and J genes are TRBV7-3 and TRBJ2-6, with D unclear. This CDR3 comprises 14 residues. V was shortened by 5 bases and J by 0 bases, with 5 bases between the two germline ends. Germline V gives CDR1 SGHTA, CDR2 FQGTGA. CDR3 region: CASSSHSGANVLTF. The CDR3 DNA reads TGTGCCAGCAGCAGCCACTCTGGGGCCAACGTCCTGACTTTC.

The chain employs TRBV18 and TRBJ2-5; 8 bases are a match to TRBD1. The length of the CDR3 is 15 residues. Germline V gene data show CDR1 as KGHSH and CDR2 as LQKENI. The trim removed 2 bases at V and 9 bases at J, leaving 11 bases unmatched. In DNA, the CDR3 is TGTGCCAGCTCACCAGCCGCAGGGGGCCGTGGGGCCCAGTACTTC. Encoded protein: CASSPAAGGRGAQYF.

The rearrangement joins TRBV28 to TRBJ1-4; D is unclear. The V gene lost 4 bases and the J gene lost 0 bases, with 6 bases spanning the gap. CDR3 length: 14 residues. Germline lookup yields CDR1 MDHEN and CDR2 SYDVKM. For the CDR3, the DNA is TGTGCCAGCAGTTCGGGGTCAACTAATGAAAAACTGTTTTTT. It codes for CASSSGSTNEKLFF.

This chain uses TRBV4-3 with TRBJ2-2; TRBD1 agrees at 7 bases. V shed 0 bases and J 5 bases; nucleotides not matched to a gene: 9. Germline V CDR1 and CDR2: LGHNA, YSLEER. This CDR3 region has 17 residues. CDR3 sequence: CASSQEVAGGKTGELFF. CDR3 DNA: TGCGCCAGCAGCCAAGAGGTGGCAGGGGGAAAAACCGGGGAGCTGTTTTTT.

This chain uses TRBV9 with TRBJ2-3; 14 nucleotides match TRBD2. This CDR3 has 17 amino acids. V dropped 2 bases and J dropped 6; count of bases not matched to a gene: 8. Germline CDR1 SGDLS, CDR2 YYNGEE. This CDR3 is CASSVSRTSGRSDTQYF. CDR3 DNA: TGTGCCAGCAGCGTCTCCAGGACTAGCGGGAGGTCGGATACGCAGTATTTT.

This rearrangement joins TRBV3-1 (or the pseudogene TRBV3-2) to TRBJ1-2; weak D call: TRBD1 (6 bases). CDR1 LGHDT and CDR2 YNNKEL come from the germline V gene (reference sequence). Trimming pared 4 bases from V and 4 bases from J, leaving 10 bases between. There are 13 residues in the CDR3. CDR3 sequence reads: CASSLEGGYGYTF. The CDR3 coding sequence is TGTGCCAGCAGCCTCGAAGGGGGCTATGGCTACACCTTC.

J is TRBJ2-7 and V is TRBV5-8; D may be TRBD1 (5 bases). CDR3 size: 15 residues. Trimming pared 0 bases from V and 6 bases from J, leaving 16 bases between. Germline V gives CDR1 SGHTS, CDR2 YDEGEE. The DNA of the CDR3 is TGTGCCAGCAGCTTGGTAGGGGCTCATCAAAGCGAGCAGTACTTC. This gives the protein CASSLVGAHQSEQYF.

V gene TRBV5-1 combines with J gene TRBJ2-2, with D maybe TRBD2 (6 bases). This CDR3 has 14 amino acids. The V end was cut by 0 bases, the J end by 6 bases, with 9 bases between. In germline, CDR1 is SGHRS, CDR2 YFSETQ. The CDR3 here is CASSLVASAGELFF. The CDR3 region has the DNA TGCGCCAGCAGCTTGGTGGCTAGCGCCGGGGAGCTGTTTTTT.

The chain links TRBV5-4 to TRBJ2-7; D remains unclear. V lost 2 bases to trimming and J lost 0 bases, with 12 bases between them. Germline V gene data show CDR1 as SGHNT and CDR2 as YYREEE (reference sequence). There are 15 residues in the CDR3. The CDR3 protein is CASSFWAESSYEQYF. The CDR3 bases are TGTGCCAGCAGCTTCTGGGCCGAAAGCTCCTACGAGCAGTACTTC.

The gene calls are TRBV5-4 and TRBJ2-6, with D possibly TRBD1 on 5 matching bases. Germline CDR1 and CDR2: SGHNT and YYREEE (reference sequence). Trimming shortened V by 4 bases and J by 5 bases, and 7 bases separated the two germline ends. This CDR3 is 13 amino acids long. CDR3 sequence: CASSVDRANVLTF. The CDR3 DNA sequence: TGTGCCAGCAGCGTGGACAGGGCCAACGTCCTGACTTTC.

V is TRBV5-4 and J is TRBJ2-3, with a tentative D call TRBD1 (5 bases). Germline CDR1 SGHNT, CDR2 YYREEE (reference sequence). The CDR3 extends over 15 amino acids. Trimming pared 4 bases from V and 3 bases from J, leaving 15 bases between. The CDR3 here is CASSLRQGWTDTQYF. CDR3 coding DNA: TGTGCCAGCAGCCTCAGGCAGGGATGGACAGATACGCAGTATTTT.

As DNA, the CDR3 is TGTGCCAGCAGCCACTTCGGAGGGAATGGCTACACCTTC. Protein sequence: CASSHFGGNGYTF. This sequence joins TRBV6-2 or TRBV6-3 and TRBJ1-2, with D uncertain. The CDR3 loop spans 13 amino acids. Germline V gives CDR1 MNHEY, CDR2 SVGEGT. V was cut by 6 bases and J by 6 bases, with 14 bases left in between.

CDR3 sequence: CASGRGQGTEAFF. CDR3 nucleotide sequence: TGTGCCAGCGGGCGGGGGCAGGGGACTGAAGCTTTCTTT. This chain uses TRBV2 with TRBJ1-1; a possible D gene is TRBD1 (6 bases). The CDR3 runs 13 residues. V shed 8 bases and J shed 5 bases, with 15 bases lying between them. The V gene's germline CDR1 is SNHLY and CDR2 FYNNEI.

The genes are TRBV5-1 and TRBJ2-5; D is unclear. With 1 base removed from V and 4 bases from J, the gap between germline ends came to 8 bases. This CDR3 has 13 residues. Germline CDR1 and CDR2: SGHRS and YFSETQ. CDR3 sequence (DNA): TGCGCCAGCAGCTTGTCCAGGATAGAGACCCAGTACTTC. This sequence encodes CASSLSRIETQYF.

The CDR3 sequence: CASSLTGAGGKETQYF. CDR3 coding DNA: TGTGCCAGCAGCCTTACCGGGGCGGGAGGAAAAGAGACCCAGTACTTC. The chain uses TRBV7-9 and TRBJ2-5; 8 bases agree with TRBD2. This CDR3 has 16 amino acids. CDR1 is SEHNR, CDR2 FQNEAQ, per germline (reference sequence). V shed 5 bases and J 3 bases; nucleotides not matched to a gene: 11.

The V and J genes are TRBV15 and TRBJ2-7; D gene unclear. Germline V gene data show CDR1 as LNHNV and CDR2 as YYDKDF (reference sequence). This CDR3 spans 12 amino acids. V lost 8 bases and J lost 1, with 9 bases in between. The CDR3 coding sequence is TGTGCCACCGGGGAAGGGTCCTACGAGCAGTACTTC. Protein sequence: CATGEGSYEQYF. Full variable domain (remainder filled in from reference TRBV15 and TRBJ2-7): DAMVIQNPRYQVTQFGKPVTLSCSQTLNHNVMYWYQQKSSQAPKLLFHYYDKDFNNEADTPDNFQSRRPNTSFCFLDIRSPGLGDTAMYLCATGEGSYEQYFGPGTRLTVT.

This clone was seen a single time. The genes are TRBV9 and TRBJ2-7; weak D call: TRBD1 (6 bases). The germline V gene encodes CDR1 SGDLS and CDR2 YYNGEE. The CDR3 covers 14 residues. V dropped 4 bases and J dropped 4 bases, with 15 bases sitting between them. The CDR3 here is CASSQGTTPYEQYF. Here the CDR3 DNA reads TGTGCCAGCAGCCAAGGGACAACCCCTTACGAGCAGTACTTC.

The chain carries TRBV2 and TRBJ2-5; D assignment may be TRBD1 or TRBD2 (7 bases each). The CDR3 loop spans 13 amino acids. The V gene lost 7 bases and the J gene lost 2 bases, with 11 bases spanning the gap. Germline-derived CDR1 and CDR2 are SNHLY and FYNNEI. Written as DNA, the CDR3 is TGTGCCAGCAAGCGGGGACAGCAAGAGACCCAGTACTTC. Amino acids: CASKRGQQETQYF.

The chain couples TRBV28 to TRBJ1-1; the D is unclear. V lost 6 bases and J 0 bases, leaving 11 bases between the germline ends. CDR3 length: 14 residues. Germline lookup yields CDR1 MDHEN and CDR2 SYDVKM. CDR3 DNA: TGTGCCAGCAGACGCTCTGGGTTGAACACTGAAGCTTTCTTT. Its translation: CASRRSGLNTEAFF.

This sequence joins TRBV5-4 and TRBJ1-6; possible D gene TRBD1, 5 bases. Trimming pared 0 bases from V and 13 bases from J, leaving 20 bases between. The CDR3 loop spans 16 amino acids. Germline-derived CDR1 and CDR2 are SGHNT and YYREEE (reference sequence). The CDR3 is CASSLGGFRDRDPLHF. CDR3 sequence (DNA): TGTGCCAGCAGCTTGGGGGGATTTAGGGACCGAGATCCCCTCCACTTT.